Shown below are 11 T cell receptor beta chains from a single sample sequenced in a study of blood T cell repertoires in COVID-19 (TCRdb year 2020). To prepare the library, the immunoSEQ multiplex PCR assay was applied. TCRdb stores this immuneACCESS table with in-frame sequences only. Part of the clones is absent; in the studies checked, under half of the shortfall reflects unresolved V genes, and no reason is known for the rest. A total of roughly 60,000 clones appear in this sample, 65% to 90% of them only once. The ten largest make up 5.6% of the sample. The sample consisted of peripheral blood. These receptors all come from a woman aged 55-75 years with acute or convalescent COVID-19.

This chain joins TRBV2 and TRBJ2-2; D possibly corresponds to TRBD1 (5 bases). Trimming cost V 6 bases and J 3 bases, with 8 bases left between them. The CDR3 has 13 residues. From germline, CDR1 is SNHLY and CDR2 FYNNEI. The CDR3, as DNA: TGTGCCAGCAGAACAGGTCACACCGGGGAGCTGTTTTTT. Protein sequence: CASRTGHTGELFF. Variable domain in full (rest from reference TRBV2 and TRBJ2-2): EPEVTQTPSHQVTQMGQEVILRCVPISNHLYFYWYRQILGQKVEFLVSFYNNEISEKSEIFDDQFSVERPDGSNFTLKIRSTKLEDSAMYFCASRTGHTGELFFGEGSRLTVL.

The chain has TRBV5-6 and TRBJ1-2; D not certain. Looked up from germline, CDR1 is SGHDT and CDR2 is YYEEEE. There are 15 residues in the CDR3. V gave up 6 bases and J gave up 4 bases, with 19 bases separating them. DNA for the CDR3: TGTGCCAGCAAGAGTTTTGAGAACCCCCTCTATGGCTACACCTTC. Protein sequence: CASKSFENPLYGYTF.

This sequence joins TRBV5-1 and TRBJ1-2; D might be TRBD1 (5 bases). From germline, CDR1 is SGHRS and CDR2 YFSETQ. CDR3 size: 13 residues. The V gene lost 6 bases and the J gene lost 3 bases, with 12 bases spanning the gap. The CDR3 nucleotides read TGCGCCAGCACCAGGGAAAATCACTATGGCTACACCTTC. Translated, it gives CASTRENHYGYTF.

DNA for the CDR3: TGTGCCAGTCAGATGGGACAGGGCTCCTACGAGCAGTACTTC. As protein: CASQMGQGSYEQYF. This chain uses TRBV19 with TRBJ2-7; 9 positions agree with TRBD1. Germline V gene lookup returns CDR1 LNHDA and CDR2 SQIVND (reference sequence). CDR3 length equals 14 residues. Germline trimming cut 8 bases from V and 0 bases from J; bases unmatched to any gene: 5.

The J gene is TRBJ1-4, the V gene TRBV4-2, with 11 bases matching TRBD1. Germline lookup yields CDR1 LGHNA and CDR2 YNFKEQ. The CDR3 is 17 residues long. The J segment lost 7 bases and the V segment lost 0 bases, leaving 7 bases of the junction unmatched. The CDR3 bases are TGTGCCAGCAGCCAAGATGGGGTGGGGACAGGGGGTGAAAAACTGTTTTTT. This translates into CASSQDGVGTGGEKLFF.

This chain links TRBV27 with TRBJ2-3; 10 bases map to TRBD1. Trimming cost V 6 bases and J 2 bases; bases outside gene matches: 5. Germline CDR1 MNHEY, CDR2 SMNVEV (reference sequence). The CDR3 runs 15 residues. CDR3 in amino acids: CASRDRGLFTDTQYF. The CDR3 DNA is TGTGCCAGCAGAGACAGGGGGCTCTTCACAGATACGCAGTATTTT.

About this clone itself: Other DNA sequences in the same sample also yield this CDR3. The V call is TRBV9, the J call TRBJ2-5, with 9 nucleotides matching TRBD2. CDR1 is SGDLS, CDR2 YYNGEE, per germline. Unmatched junction bases numbered 2, after V lost 0 bases and J lost 5 bases. This CDR3 has 14 amino acids. The CDR3 nucleotides read TGTGCCAGCAGCGTAGGTAGCGGGGGTGAGACCCAGTACTTC. Translated: CASSVGSGGETQYF.

The V call is TRBV6-5, the J call TRBJ1-5; perhaps TRBD1 as D (5 bases). This CDR3 comprises 13 residues. V lost 4 bases to trimming and J lost 6 bases, with 10 bases between them. CDR1 and CDR2 from the germline V gene are MNHEY and SVGAGI. The CDR3 here is CASSSAGPQPQHF. CDR3 DNA: TGTGCCAGCAGTTCGGCAGGGCCTCAGCCCCAGCATTTT.

Here the CDR3 DNA reads TGTGCCAGCACGGACAGCCTGGGGGAGCAGTACTTC. The encoded protein is CASTDSLGEQYF. This chain links TRBV7-9 with TRBJ2-7; TRBD1 might be the D (6 bases). The CDR3 is made up of 12 amino acids. The V gene's germline CDR1 is SEHNR and CDR2 FQNEAQ (reference sequence). Trimming stripped 7 bases from V and 7 bases from J, with 14 bases between. Supplemented by reference TRBV7-9 and TRBJ2-7, the full variable domain reads DTGVSQNPRHKITKRGQNVTFRCDPISEHNRLYWYRQTLGQGPEFLTYFQNEAQLEKSRLLSDRFSAERPKGSFSTLEIQRTEQGDSAMYLCASTDSLGEQYFGPGTRLTVT.

The V call is TRBV28, the J call TRBJ1-2, with a weak D call TRBD1 (6 bases). Germline values: CDR1 MDHEN, CDR2 SYDVKM. CDR3 length: 14 residues. V lost 6 bases, J lost 3 bases, and 14 bases lay in between. The DNA for the CDR3 is TGTGCCAGCAGCCGCGGGGGGGGCTACTATGGCTACACCTTC. Translated, it gives CASSRGGGYYGYTF.

This clone appeared a single time. This chain joins TRBV9 and TRBJ2-3, with TRBD2 identical over 8 bases. This CDR3 is built from 15 residues. Germline assignment: CDR1 SGDLS and CDR2 YYNGEE. After removal of 3 bases from V and 4 bases from J, the junction contained 7 bases not matched to a gene. CDR3 coding DNA: TGTGCCAGCAGCGCCCGGGGGGGCATCGCAGATACGCAGTATTTT. It specifies CASSARGGIADTQYF.